The clone carrying this TCR beta chain has more than one count but fewer than ten. Antigen unknown. The germline gene is not matched at one end of the junction; a read error may be the cause. The data derive from a study of vaccination and CD4 T cells after COVID-19. Treatment meaning: roughly 11-day PBMC culture with coronavirus spike peptide pools or control peptides (ViraFEST assay). From the unexposed donor, CD4+ T cells were collected ahead of the COVID-19 pandemic (2011-2018). Cultured CD4+ T-cell DNA underwent Oncomine TCR Beta short-read sequencing. One entry per CDR3 protein results from TCRdb running MiXCR on the PCR reads. Among about 8,600 distinct CDR3 sequences listed, more than 45% were seen once. Sequenced material: CD4+ T cells from blood, cultured in vitro. This TCR was sampled from a human donor in good health.

The CDR3 nucleotides read TGTGCCACCAGTAGAGGACTAGCGGGAGACAATGAGCAGTTCTTC. Translation gives CATSRGLAGDNEQFF. The chain couples TRBV15 to TRBJ2-1; 13 bases are a match to TRBD2. CDR1 is LNHNV and CDR2 is YYDKDF in the germline V gene (reference sequence). The CDR3 runs to 15 residues.